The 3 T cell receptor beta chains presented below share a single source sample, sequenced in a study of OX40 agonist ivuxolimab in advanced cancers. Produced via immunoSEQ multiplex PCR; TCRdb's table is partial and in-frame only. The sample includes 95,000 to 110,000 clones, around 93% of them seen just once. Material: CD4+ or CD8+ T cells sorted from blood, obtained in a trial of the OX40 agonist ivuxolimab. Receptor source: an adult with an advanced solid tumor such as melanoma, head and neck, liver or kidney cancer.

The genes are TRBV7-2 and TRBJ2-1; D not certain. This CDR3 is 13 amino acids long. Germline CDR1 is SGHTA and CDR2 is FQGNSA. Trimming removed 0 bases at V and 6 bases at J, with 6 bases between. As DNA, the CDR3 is TGTGCCAGCAGCTTAGCGGGCTTCAATGAGCAGTTCTTC. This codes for CASSLAGFNEQFF.

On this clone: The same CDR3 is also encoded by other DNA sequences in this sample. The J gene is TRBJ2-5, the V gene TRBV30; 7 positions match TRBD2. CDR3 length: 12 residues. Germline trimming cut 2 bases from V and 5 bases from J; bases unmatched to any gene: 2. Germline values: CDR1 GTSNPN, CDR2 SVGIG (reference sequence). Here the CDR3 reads CAWSSGGETQYF. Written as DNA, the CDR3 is TGTGCCTGGAGTTCGGGGGGTGAGACCCAGTACTTC. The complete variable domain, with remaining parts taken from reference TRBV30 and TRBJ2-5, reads SQTIHQWPATLVQPVGSPLSLECTVEGTSNPNLYWYRQAAGRGLQLLFYSVGIGQISSEVPQNLSASRPQDRQFILSSKKLLLSDSGFYLCAWSSGGETQYFGPGTRLLVL.

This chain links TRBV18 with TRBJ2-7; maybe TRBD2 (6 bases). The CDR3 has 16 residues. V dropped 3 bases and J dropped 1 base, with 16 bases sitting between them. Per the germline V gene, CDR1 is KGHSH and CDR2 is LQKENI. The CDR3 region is CASSPRTIAASYEQYF. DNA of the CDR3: TGTGCCAGCTCACCCAGAACTATAGCGGCTTCCTACGAGCAGTACTTC.